This T cell receptor beta chain was recovered during a study of CD8+CD57+ T cells in acquired aplastic anemia. The TCR beta profiling, which covered VDJ combination and CDR3 sequence, was carried out using genomic DNA as the template. Each CDR3 protein is one row after TCRdb ran MiXCR on the reads. The sample yields 150,000 to 200,000 distinct CDR3 sequences, around three fifths seen once. Germline CDR1 reads SGDLS; CDR2 reads YYNGEE. After removal of 0 bases from V and 3 bases from J, the junction contained 2 bases not matched to a gene. The CDR3 totals 15 residues. There are many counts of this clonotype.

The chain has TRBV9 and TRBJ2-3, with 9 bases lining up with TRBD2. The source material was sorted CD4+, CD8+, or CD8+CD57+ T cells (not recorded which) from PBMCs. The sequence was collected from a human donor with severe aplastic anemia or a healthy control (not recorded which). In DNA form, the CDR3 reads TGTGCCAGCAGCGTAGGCGGGGGGGCAACAGATACGCAGTATTTT. It codes for CASSVGGGATDTQYF.